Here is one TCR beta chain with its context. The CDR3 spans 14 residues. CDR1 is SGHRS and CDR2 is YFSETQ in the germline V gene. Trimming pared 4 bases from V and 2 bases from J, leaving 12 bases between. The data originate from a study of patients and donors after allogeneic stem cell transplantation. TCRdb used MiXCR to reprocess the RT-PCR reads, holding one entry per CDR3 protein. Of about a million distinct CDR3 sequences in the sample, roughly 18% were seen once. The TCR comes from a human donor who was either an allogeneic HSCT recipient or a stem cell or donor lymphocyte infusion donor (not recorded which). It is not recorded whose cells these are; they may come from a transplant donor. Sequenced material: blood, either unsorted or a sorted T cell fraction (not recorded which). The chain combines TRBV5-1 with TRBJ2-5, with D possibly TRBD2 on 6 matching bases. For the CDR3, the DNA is TGCGCCAGCAGCACCCCCGCGGGACAAGAGACCCAGTACTTC. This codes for CASSTPAGQETQYF. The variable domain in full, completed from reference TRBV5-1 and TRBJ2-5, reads KAGVTQTPRYLIKTRGQQVTLSCSPISGHRSVSWYQQTPGQGLQFLFEYFSETQRNKGNFPGRFSGRQFSNSRSEMNVSTLELGDSALYLCASSTPAGQETQYFGPGTRLLVL.